These T cell receptor beta chains were read from a single sample in a study of T cell repertoires in cytomegalovirus infection. These TCRs are of unknown antigen specificity. MiXCR was run by TCRdb on the reads, yielding one entry per CDR3 protein. The sample has some 500,000 distinct CDR3 sequences, 33% seen once. The source material was cultured PBMCs, sampled from culture after CMV antigen stimulation. These receptors originate from a human donor in good health (CMV status not recorded). Some clones in this sample may be carry-over from other donors' samples. The CDR3 runs from the conserved cysteine through the conserved F or W. The D gene is left open where the match is weak. For some rows the clone size is stated as once, few or many, or as a class when expanded; others skip it.

d_call	clone_size	v_call	j_call	cdr3_aa	cdr3_nt
-	few	TRBV14	TRBJ2-2	CASSRRTAGELFF	TGTGCCAGCAGCCGACGGACCGCCGGGGAGCTGTTTTTT
TRBD1	-	TRBV28	TRBJ2-7	CASSINIQGAGEQYF	TGTGCCAGCAGCATCAACATACAGGGGGCTGGCGAGCAGTACTTC
-	many	TRBV12-3/TRBV12-4	TRBJ1-1	CASSLFAGNTEAFF	TGTGCCAGCAGTTTATTCGCAGGGAACACTGAAGCTTTCTTT
-	few	TRBV20-1	TRBJ2-5	CSAGLQETQYF	TGCAGTGCTGGACTTCAAGAGACCCAGTACTTC
TRBD1	few	TRBV25-1	TRBJ1-4	CASSESVTGLEKLFF	TGTGCCAGCAGTGAATCTGTGACAGGGTTAGAAAAACTGTTTTTT
-	-	TRBV6-1	TRBJ1-1	CASSAPGLGGTEAFF	TGTGCCAGCAGTGCCCCAGGCTTGGGTGGGACTGAAGCTTTCTTT
-	-	TRBV27	TRBJ2-7	CASLSGVGEQYF	TGTGCCAGCTTATCAGGGGTAGGAGAGCAGTACTTC
-	once	TRBV27	TRBJ1-2	CASSLSPGTVYGYTF	TGTGCCAGCAGTTTATCGCCCGGGACGGTTTATGGCTACACCTTC
TRBD2	many	TRBV12-3/TRBV12-4	TRBJ2-1	CASSPMGLADNNEQFF	TGTGCCAGCAGTCCCATGGGACTAGCGGATAACAATGAGCAGTTCTTC
TRBD2	once	TRBV15	TRBJ2-7	CATSRDGETSHF	TGTGCCACCAGCAGAGATGGGGAGACTAGCCATTTC
-	few	TRBV28	TRBJ2-7	CASSFGGPQVEQYF	TGTGCCAGCAGTTTCGGTGGGCCGCAAGTCGAGCAGTACTTC
-	-	TRBV5-4	TRBJ1-2	CASSPGRGSVDGYTF	TGTGCCAGCAGCCCAGGAAGAGGTTCAGTCGATGGCTACACCTTC
-	few	TRBV6-5	TRBJ1-2	CASSYENSLPLYGYTF	TGTGCCAGCAGTTACGAGAACAGCCTTCCCCTCTATGGCTACACCTTC
TRBD2	-	TRBV4-1	TRBJ2-3	CASSPWTSGRVTDTQYF	TGCGCCAGCAGCCCGTGGACTAGCGGGAGGGTCACAGATACGCAGTATTTT
-	many	TRBV7-2	TRBJ1-2	CASSSSMESYGYTF	TGTGCCAGCAGCTCCTCAATGGAGTCCTATGGCTACACCTTC
TRBD1	few	TRBV7-9	TRBJ1-3	CASSFNRGLAGNTIYF	TGTGCCAGCAGCTTCAACAGGGGGCTAGCTGGAAACACCATATATTTT
-	few	TRBV28	TRBJ2-6	CASSSQGSGSGANVLTF	TGTGCCAGCAGTTCGCAGGGGTCGGGGTCTGGGGCCAACGTCCTGACTTTC